A selection of T cell receptor beta chains follows, all from one sample in a study of PD-1 blockade in classical Hodgkin lymphoma. Measured with immunoSEQ multiplex PCR; TCRdb has only the in-frame clones, and not every one. The profile covers roughly 16,000 clones, with around 72% appearing a single time and 3.5% to 5% taken by the ten largest. The sequences come from peripheral blood mononuclear cells (PBMCs), collected at baseline. Receptors originate from a human donor with classical Hodgkin lymphoma. Both conserved end residues are part of each CDR3. The order of the fields is V gene, J gene, clone size, CDR3 length, D gene, CDR3 DNA, CDR3 protein. The D gene is left open where the match is weak. The listing skips clone size in some rows; elsewhere it reads once, few, many or a size class.

>TRBV30|TRBJ1-2|.|13|.
TGTGCCTGGAGTCCCCGGGGATTTGGTGGCTACACCTTC
CAWSPRGFGGYTF
>TRBV19|TRBJ1-2|few|15|.
TGTGCCAGTAGTATGACCGGGCCTTTTAACTATGGCTACACCTTC
CASSMTGPFNYGYTF
>TRBV4-3|TRBJ2-1|.|15|TRBD1
TGCGCCAGCAGCCAAGATTTCTTTGGGGGACAGGGGGAGTTCTTC
CASSQDFFGGQGEFF
>TRBV5-1|TRBJ2-1|.|15|.
TGCGCCAGCAGCCTGGACCTGAGCTCCTACAATGAGCAGTTCTTC
CASSLDLSSYNEQFF
>TRBV2|TRBJ2-1|.|13|.
TGTGCCAGCAGACGGAGCTCCTACAATGAGCAGTTCTTC
CASRRSSYNEQFF
>TRBV2|TRBJ1-5|few|16|TRBD1
TGTGCCAGCAGAGGACAACTTGGACAGGGCAATCAGCCCCAGCATTTT
CASRGQLGQGNQPQHF
>TRBV7-9|TRBJ2-7|few|15|TRBD2
TGTGCCAGCAGCCCGCGGGCAGGGAGGGAGTACGAGCAGTACTTC
CASSPRAGREYEQYF
>TRBV2|TRBJ2-1|.|15|TRBD2
TGTGCCAGCAGTGAATTTGGGACTAGCAGTGATGAGCAGTTCTTC
CASSEFGTSSDEQFF
>TRBV5-4|TRBJ2-5|.|14|TRBD1
TGTGCCAGCAGCTTGGGACAGGGGAGGGAGACCCAGTACTTC
CASSLGQGRETQYF
>TRBV9|TRBJ2-3|.|16|TRBD2
TGTGCCAGCAGCGTCGGGACTAGCGGGAGTTCAGATACGCAGTATTTT
CASSVGTSGSSDTQYF
>TRBV29-1|TRBJ1-2|once|11|.
TGCAGCGTTCGGACAATCTACGGCTACACCTTC
CSVRTIYGYTF
>TRBV7-9|TRBJ2-1|.|12|.
TGTGCCAGCAGCGCTCGTATGGGGGGGCAGTTCTTC
CASSARMGGQFF
>TRBV5-6|TRBJ2-1|.|16|.
TGTGCCAGCAGCTCGAAGGACTCTCTTTTAGGCAATGAGCAGTTCTTC
CASSSKDSLLGNEQFF
>TRBV7-3|TRBJ1-2|.|12|.
TGTGCCAGCAGCTTAGGTATAGAACGCTACACCTTC
CASSLGIERYTF
>TRBV13|TRBJ2-1|.|10|TRBD2
TGTGCCAGCAGCGGGACTAACAAGTTCTTC
CASSGTNKFF
>TRBV4-2|TRBJ2-3|medium-sized|14|.
TGTGCCAGCAGCCAAGCCCGGGACACAGATACGCAGTATTTT
CASSQARDTDTQYF
>TRBV7-2|TRBJ2-5|.|14|.
TGTGCCAGCAGCTTAGCTCCAGGAAGGGAGACCCAGTACTTC
CASSLAPGRETQYF
>TRBV10-1|TRBJ2-2|.|13|TRBD2
TGCGCCAGCAGTGGCGGGGGGCCCGGGGAGCTGTTTTTT
CASSGGGPGELFF
>TRBV28|TRBJ2-2|few|15|.
TGTGCCAGCAGTTTGGGGGGGCTGGACACCGGGGAGCTGTTTTTT
CASSLGGLDTGELFF
>TRBV10-2|TRBJ2-7|.|12|.
TGCGCCAGCAGTGCGGGAAGTTACGAGCAGTACTTC
CASSAGSYEQYF
>TRBV6-5|TRBJ2-3|.|11|.
TGTGCCAGCAGGGAACGGGATACGCAGTATTTT
CASRERDTQYF
>TRBV28|TRBJ2-7|.|16|TRBD1
TGTGCCAGCATGCCGCCGGGACAGGGTCCCCCCTACGAGCAGTACTTC
CASMPPGQGPPYEQYF
>TRBV11-3|TRBJ2-7|few|15|.
TGTGCCAGCAGCTTATTATCGGGGTCAACCTACGAGCAGTACTTC
CASSLLSGSTYEQYF
>TRBV18|TRBJ1-5|few|12|.
TGTGCCAGCTCAGAGTTAAATCAGCCCCAGCATTTT
CASSELNQPQHF
>TRBV2|TRBJ1-2|few|13|.
TGTGCCACTGGAGCCTCCCTGCTCTATGGCTACACCTTC
CATGASLLYGYTF
>TRBV7-2|TRBJ1-5|.|15|.
TGTGCCAGCAGCTCAGGGGCACAGACCAATCAGCCCCAGCATTTT
CASSSGAQTNQPQHF
>TRBV11-2|TRBJ2-1|few|15|.
TGTGCCAGCAGCTTAGGAGGGACTGCCTACAATGAGCAGTTCTTC
CASSLGGTAYNEQFF
>TRBV7-3|TRBJ2-7|once|17|.
TGTGCCAGCAGCCCTGGGTTTGGGACATCCATATGGAACGAGCAGTACTTC
CASSPGFGTSIWNEQYF
>TRBV5-6|TRBJ2-7|once|14|TRBD1
TGTGCCAGCAGCTTAGGACAGGTGAACTACGAGCAGTACTTC
CASSLGQVNYEQYF
>TRBV7-3|TRBJ2-1|.|16|TRBD2
TGTGCCAGCAGCTTAGGGTTAGCGGGAGGGCAAGATGAGCAGTTCTTC
CASSLGLAGGQDEQFF
>TRBV27|TRBJ2-5|medium-sized|16|TRBD1
TGTGCCAGCAGTTTATCGACAGGGCCGTACCAAGAGACCCAGTACTTC
CASSLSTGPYQETQYF
>TRBV4-3|TRBJ2-1|few|16|.
TGCGCCAGCAGCCAATCCCGAAGCGGTTCGAGCAATGAGCAGTTCTTC
CASSQSRSGSSNEQFF
>TRBV4-2|TRBJ2-2|.|14|.
TGTGCCAGCAGCCAAGATGAATTCACCGGGGAGCTGTTTTTT
CASSQDEFTGELFF
>TRBV2|TRBJ1-5|.|16|.
TGTGCCAGCAGTCTCGAGCTACTTGGGGTAAATCAGCCCCAGCATTTT
CASSLELLGVNQPQHF
>TRBV4-3|TRBJ2-2|.|15|.
TGCGCCAGCAGCCAAGACCCAGGGGTCACCGGGGAGCTGTTTTTT
CASSQDPGVTGELFF
>TRBV6-6|TRBJ1-2|.|12|TRBD1
TGTGCCAGCAGTACAGGGGACTATGGCTACACCTTC
CASSTGDYGYTF
>TRBV2|TRBJ2-7|.|15|TRBD2
TGTGCCAGCAGTATACTAGCGGGAGGACCCCACGAGCAGTACTTC
CASSILAGGPHEQYF
>TRBV10-1|TRBJ2-5|.|13|.
TGCGCCAGCAGTAACCAGGGGCGGGAGACCCAGTACTTC
CASSNQGRETQYF
>TRBV9|TRBJ1-5|medium-sized|15|.
TGTGCCAGCAGCGTAGAAGGGAGTCCCAATCAGCCCCAGCATTTT
CASSVEGSPNQPQHF
>TRBV5-1|TRBJ1-4|.|15|.
TGCGCCAGCAGCCCAAGGCTCTCAACTAATGAAAAACTGTTTTTT
CASSPRLSTNEKLFF
>TRBV7-2|TRBJ2-2|.|16|TRBD1
TGTGCCAGCAGCTTAGTGGCGACAGGGGCCACCGGGGAGCTGTTTTTT
CASSLVATGATGELFF
>TRBV2|TRBJ2-2|few|14|TRBD1
TGTGCCAGCAGCCTCGGACAGGGGACCGGGGAGCTGTTTTTT
CASSLGQGTGELFF
>TRBV6-4|TRBJ2-1|.|15|TRBD1
TGTGCCAGCAGTCCATTCCCGGGACAGTACAATGAGCAGTTCTTC
CASSPFPGQYNEQFF
>TRBV7-9|TRBJ1-4|.|17|.
TGTGCCAGCAGCTTAGGGTCTGCACTTTCAACTAATGAAAAACTGTTTTTT
CASSLGSALSTNEKLFF
>TRBV11-1|TRBJ2-1|.|15|.
TGTGCCAGCAGTTTCGACAGGATTACCTACAATGAGCAGTTCTTC
CASSFDRITYNEQFF
>TRBV10-3|TRBJ2-2|few|13|.
TGTGCCATCAGGAGCCCGGGAACCGGGGAGCTGTTTTTT
CAIRSPGTGELFF
>TRBV19|TRBJ2-1|few|14|.
TGTGCCAGTAGTATGGGGTGGATGAGAGGTGAGCAGTTCTTC
CASSMGWMRGEQFF
>TRBV7-3|TRBJ1-1|.|13|.
TGTGCCAGCAGCCGCCAGGCCAACACTGAAGCTTTCTTT
CASSRQANTEAFF
>TRBV6-5|TRBJ2-5|.|13|TRBD2
TGTGCCAGCAGTCGGACTAGCGTCGAGACCCAGTACTTC
CASSRTSVETQYF